This T cell receptor beta chain was captured by sequencing in a study of technical replicates of blood from a few donors. The CDR3 spans 15 residues. After removal of 4 bases from V and 5 bases from J, the junction contained 3 bases not matched to a gene. Germline values: CDR1 WNHNN, CDR2 SYGVQD (reference sequence). Only in-frame clones appear in the TCRdb table, and some are missing; sequencing was by immunoSEQ multiplex PCR. Counted here are some 100,000 clones, just over 95% occurring once; the ten biggest clones make up approximately 0.2%. The chain links TRBV10-1 to TRBJ2-5, with 14 bases fitting TRBD2. The specimen sequenced was T cells isolated from PBMCs. This clonotype originated in a human donor in good health. In DNA form, the CDR3 reads TGCGCCAGCAGTGTTCGACTAGCGGGAGGGGAGACCCAGTACTTC. Translation gives CASSVRLAGGETQYF.